These 29 T cell receptor beta chains originate from one sample sequenced in a study of cytomegalovirus exposure and HLA in healthy donors. A multiplex PCR was run with 60 Vbeta primers and 13 Jbeta primers. The assay was immunoSEQ multiplex PCR, and TCRdb's table has in-frame clones only and misses some. Among 150,000 or so clones listed, roughly 65% were seen once. The specimen was PBMCs. The source of these receptors is a man aged 18 to 30 in good health and CMV-seropositive.

The chain is built from TRBV4-2 and TRBJ1-1; D perhaps matches TRBD1 (5 bases). Germline V gene lookup returns CDR1 LGHNA and CDR2 YNFKEQ. The length of the CDR3 is 15 residues. V shed 0 bases and J shed 3 bases, with 11 bases lying between them. The CDR3 nucleotides are TGTGCCAGCAGCCAAGAAAGTGGGGGGGACACTGAAGCTTTCTTT. Encoded protein: CASSQESGGDTEAFF.

The chain links TRBV29-1 to TRBJ1-2, with D possibly matching TRBD1 (5 bases). The CDR3 has 13 residues. Germline loops: CDR1 SQVTM, CDR2 ANQGSEA. Trimming shortened V by 0 bases and J by 7 bases, and 12 bases separated the two germline ends. Written as DNA, the CDR3 is TGCAGCGTTGAAGATGGGGGGTCGCTTGGCTACACCTTC. Encoded protein: CSVEDGGSLGYTF.

V gene TRBV5-4 combines with J gene TRBJ1-2; D gene unclear. The CDR3 runs 16 residues. Germline CDR1 SGHNT, CDR2 YYREEE (reference sequence). V was clipped by 0 bases and J by 3 bases, with 15 bases between them. CDR3 bases: TGTGCCAGCAGCTTGGGACAAGGAAGAATCGACTATGGCTACACCTTC. This sequence encodes CASSLGQGRIDYGYTF.

The V call is TRBV28, the J call TRBJ2-7, with a tentative D call TRBD1 (6 bases). The CDR3 consists of 14 residues. Trimming took off 5 bases at V and 1 base at J, with 12 bases between the two ends. Germline V CDR1 and CDR2: MDHEN, SYDVKM. CDR3 coding DNA: TGTGCCAGCAGTACCACACAGGGTTCCTACGAGCAGTACGTC. Translating it yields CASSTTQGSYEQYV.

The J gene is TRBJ1-1, the V gene TRBV27; no reliable D call. V was pared by 10 bases and J by 5 bases, with 11 bases between. The CDR3 covers 11 residues. Germline CDR1 is MNHEY and CDR2 is SMNVEV (reference sequence). The CDR3 protein is CATLYRTEAFF. CDR3 nucleotide sequence: TGTGCCACCCTCTACCGGACTGAAGCTTTCTTT.

V is TRBV13 and J is TRBJ1-1; D remains ambiguous. The germline gives CDR1 PRHDT, CDR2 FYEKMQ (reference sequence). Trimming shortened V by 4 bases and J by 11 bases, and 14 bases separated the two germline ends. The CDR3 runs to 12 residues. CDR3 loop: CASSSRVAGAFF. CDR3 sequence (DNA): TGTGCCAGCAGCTCTAGGGTAGCGGGCGCTTTCTTT. Combining the CDR3 with reference TRBV13 and TRBJ1-1 gives the whole variable domain AAGVIQSPRHLIKEKRETATLKCYPIPRHDTVYWYQQGPGQDPQFLISFYEKMQSDKGSIPDRFSAQQFSDYHSELNMSSLELGDSALYFCASSSRVAGAFFGQGTRLTVV.

The rearrangement links TRBV6-1 to TRBJ1-5; tentative D call: TRBD1 (6 bases). The CDR3 contains 15 residues. V was cut by 4 bases and J by 2 bases, with 12 bases left in between. Germline CDR1 reads MNHNS; CDR2 reads SASEGT. The CDR3 DNA sequence: TGTGCCAGCAGTGGGGTGGGGGCGGGCAATCAGCCCCAGCATTTT. The encoded protein is CASSGVGAGNQPQHF.

The CDR3 spells CASSMKTGRTQYF. CDR3 DNA: TGTGCCAGTAGTATGAAAACGGGGAGGACGCAGTATTTT. This chain uses TRBV19 with TRBJ2-3; the D gene is possibly TRBD2 (6 bases). CDR1 is LNHDA and CDR2 is SQIVND in the germline V gene (reference sequence). CDR3 length: 13 amino acids. V lost 3 bases and J 9 bases, leaving 13 bases between the germline ends.

The gene calls are TRBV27 and TRBJ2-7; 7 bases line up with TRBD1. The V gene's germline CDR1 is MNHEY and CDR2 SMNVEV (reference sequence). The junction had 7 bases not matched to a gene; V was cut back by 2 bases and J by 0 bases. This CDR3 comprises 16 residues. The CDR3 region is CASSLETGSGSYEQYV. CDR3 nucleotide sequence: TGTGCCAGCAGTTTAGAGACAGGGTCCGGCTCCTACGAGCAGTACGTC.

The genes are TRBV6-1 and TRBJ2-3; 8 nucleotides align to TRBD2. V shed 4 bases and J 5 bases; nucleotides not matched to a gene: 8. This CDR3 comprises 15 residues. CDR1 is MNHNS and CDR2 is SASEGT in the germline V gene. The CDR3 here is CASSVSGGPQDTQYF. CDR3 DNA sequence: TGTGCCAGCAGTGTCTCGGGGGGGCCGCAAGATACGCAGTATTTT.

This chain's CDR3 is CAISEVGGETEAFF. The CDR3 DNA is TGTGCCATCAGTGAGGTTGGAGGGGAGACTGAAGCTTTCTTT. The chain uses TRBV10-3 and TRBJ1-1, with D perhaps matching TRBD1 (5 bases). Trimming removed 2 bases from V and 5 bases from J, with 12 bases in between. CDR3 length equals 14 residues. Germline V gene data show CDR1 as ENHRY and CDR2 as SYGVKD.

The chain joins TRBV27 to TRBJ2-5, with 7 bases fitting TRBD2. This CDR3 is built from 15 residues. J lost 1 base, V lost 4 bases, and 6 bases had no gene match. The germline CDR1 and CDR2 sequences are MNHEY and SMNVEV (reference sequence). The CDR3 bases are TGTGCCAGCAGTTCTAGACTAGCCGCCCAAGAGACCCAGTACTTC. It is translated as CASSSRLAAQETQYF.

This clone appeared a single time. V usage is TRBV7-9 and J usage is TRBJ2-3; TRBD2 matches 8 bases. This CDR3 spans 16 amino acids. The germline CDR1 and CDR2 sequences are SEHNR and FQNEAQ (reference sequence). The J segment lost 2 bases and the V segment lost 2 bases, leaving 6 bases of the junction unmatched. The CDR3 DNA follows: TGTGCCAGCAGCTTAAATGCGGGGGGCTCCACAGATACGCAGTATTTT. Its protein product is CASSLNAGGSTDTQYF.

This chain links TRBV2 with TRBJ1-2; possible D gene TRBD1, 6 bases. Trimming pared 8 bases from V and 4 bases from J, leaving 14 bases between. CDR3 size: 13 residues. Germline loops: CDR1 SNHLY, CDR2 FYNNEI. CDR3 sequence: CASERTVLYGYTF. The CDR3 nucleotides are TGTGCCAGCGAACGGACAGTACTCTATGGCTACACCTTC.

The V gene is TRBV13, the J gene TRBJ2-2, with D tentatively TRBD1 (6 bases). This CDR3 spans 16 amino acids. The V and J ends lost 0 bases and 1 base respectively, with 9 bases between them. Germline loops: CDR1 PRHDT, CDR2 FYEKMQ (reference sequence). The CDR3 DNA reads as TGTGCCAGCAGCTTAGGCGACAGGATGAACACCGGGGAGCTGTTTTTT. Translation gives CASSLGDRMNTGELFF.

Here the CDR3 DNA reads TGTGCCAGCAGCTTGGCCCCAGCAGGGGAGACCCAGTACTTC. Amino acid sequence: CASSLAPAGETQYF. This rearrangement joins TRBV5-6 to TRBJ2-5; TRBD1 might be the D (5 bases). The CDR3 covers 14 residues. Trimming pared 0 bases from V and 5 bases from J, leaving 11 bases between. The germline V gene encodes CDR1 SGHDT and CDR2 YYEEEE.

The table lists this clone with a count of one. This rearrangement joins TRBV9 to TRBJ2-5, with 9 nucleotides matching TRBD2. There are 16 residues in the CDR3. Unmatched junction bases numbered 8, after V lost 3 bases and J lost 2 bases. Germline CDR1 and CDR2: SGDLS and YYNGEE. In DNA form, the CDR3 reads TGTGCCAGCAGCGCCCCGGCTAGCGGGGATCAAGAGACCCAGTACTTC. This sequence encodes CASSAPASGDQETQYF.

This sequence joins TRBV14 and TRBJ2-1; possible D gene TRBD2, 6 bases. This CDR3 is built from 14 residues. The germline gives CDR1 SGHDN, CDR2 FVKESK. Trimming took off 5 bases at V and 4 bases at J, with 12 bases between the two ends. DNA for the CDR3: TGTGCCAGCAGCTACTATAGCGGATACAATGAGCAGTTCTTC. As protein: CASSYYSGYNEQFF.

The chain joins TRBV9 to TRBJ1-1; 9 bases agree with TRBD1. The J segment lost 4 bases and the V segment lost 7 bases, leaving 8 bases of the junction unmatched. Germline V lookup: CDR1 SGDLS, CDR2 YYNGEE. The CDR3 has 14 amino acids. The CDR3 reads CASGGRDRVTEAFF. DNA of the CDR3: TGTGCCAGCGGGGGACGGGACAGGGTCACTGAAGCTTTCTTT.

The chain recombines TRBV30 with TRBJ2-5; tentatively, D is TRBD1 (7 bases). The germline V gene has CDR1 GTSNPN and CDR2 SVGIG (reference sequence). The CDR3 extends over 15 amino acids. Trimming shortened V by 4 bases and J by 2 bases, and 17 bases separated the two germline ends. The CDR3 DNA reads TGTGCCTGGATGGGAGGACAGGTGCCACAAGAGACCCAGTACTTC. It specifies CAWMGGQVPQETQYF. Full variable domain (remainder filled in from reference TRBV30 and TRBJ2-5): SQTIHQWPATLVQPVGSPLSLECTVEGTSNPNLYWYRQAAGRGLQLLFYSVGIGQISSEVPQNLSASRPQDRQFILSSKKLLLSDSGFYLCAWMGGQVPQETQYFGPGTRLLVL.

The V call is TRBV6-5, the J call TRBJ1-1; D is perhaps TRBD1 (6 bases). Per germline, CDR1 MNHEY and CDR2 SVGAGI. This CDR3 region has 14 residues. The V end was cut by 5 bases, the J end by 4 bases, with 14 bases between. CDR3 sequence: CASSKTGLGTEAFF. The CDR3 nucleotides are TGTGCCAGCAGTAAAACAGGGCTGGGCACTGAAGCTTTCTTT.

The chain couples TRBV2 to TRBJ1-5, with 7 nucleotides matching TRBD1. The J segment lost 2 bases and the V segment lost 10 bases, leaving 8 bases of the junction unmatched. Germline values: CDR1 SNHLY, CDR2 FYNNEI. The CDR3 is 14 amino acids. CDR3 region: CATRGDNGNQPQHF. DNA for the CDR3: TGTGCCACCAGGGGGGACAATGGCAATCAGCCCCAGCATTTT.

This chain joins TRBV5-6 and TRBJ1-6, with TRBD1 matching 7 bases. This CDR3 has 14 residues. The V segment lost 3 bases and the J segment 4 bases; nucleotides outside the gene matches: 1. The V gene's germline CDR1 is SGHDT and CDR2 YYEEEE. DNA of the CDR3: TGTGCCAGCAGCTCACAGGGGTATAATTCACCCCTCCACTTT. This translates into CASSSQGYNSPLHF.

This sequence joins TRBV2 and TRBJ2-3; possibly TRBD1 for D (5 bases). The ends were cut back, 4 bases at V and 6 bases at J, with 11 bases in the middle. Germline V gene sequence: CDR1 SNHLY, CDR2 FYNNEI. The CDR3 is 13 residues long. This CDR3 is CASSGQGRDTQYF. The CDR3 DNA is TGTGCCAGCAGTGGGCAGGGTAGGGATACGCAGTATTTT. Based on the CDR3 plus reference TRBV2 and TRBJ2-3, the full variable domain is EPEVTQTPSHQVTQMGQEVILRCVPISNHLYFYWYRQILGQKVEFLVSFYNNEISEKSEIFDDQFSVERPDGSNFTLKIRSTKLEDSAMYFCASSGQGRDTQYFGPGTRLTVL.

This chain uses TRBV6-5 with TRBJ2-1; D uncertain. The V end lost 6 bases, the J end lost 0 bases, and 9 bases lay between the germline ends. Germline V gives CDR1 MNHEY, CDR2 SVGAGI. The CDR3 spans 14 residues. CDR3 in amino acids: CASRLSLSYNEQFF. The DNA of the CDR3 is TGTGCCAGCAGATTATCCCTCTCCTACAATGAGCAGTTCTTC.

V and J are TRBV4-1 and TRBJ1-1, with TRBD1 as a possible D gene (6 bases). Germline lookup yields CDR1 MGHRA and CDR2 YSYEKL. The CDR3 has 15 amino acids. V lost 4 bases and J lost 5, with 17 bases in between. The CDR3, as DNA: TGCGCCAGCAGCCCCCGGGACACTCTTCCGACTGAAGCTTTCTTT. Its translation is CASSPRDTLPTEAFF.

This chain uses TRBV2 with TRBJ1-5; a possible D gene is TRBD1 (5 bases). The V end was cut by 2 bases, the J end by 2 bases, with 16 bases between. The CDR3 loop spans 17 amino acids. CDR1 and CDR2 (germline): SNHLY, FYNNEI. The CDR3: CASSEQGPFLGNQPQHF. The DNA for the CDR3 is TGTGCCAGCAGTGAACAGGGCCCGTTTTTGGGCAATCAGCCCCAGCATTTT.

The chain couples TRBV6-6 to TRBJ2-1, with D perhaps matching TRBD2 (5 bases). The CDR3 extends over 14 amino acids. The V gene lost 2 bases and the J gene lost 7 bases, with 12 bases spanning the gap. Germline CDR1 is MNHNY and CDR2 is SVGAGI (reference sequence). Here the CDR3 DNA reads TGTGCCAGCAGTTACCGAGGGCCGGGAAATGAGCAGTTCTTC. It specifies CASSYRGPGNEQFF.

This clone was seen more than once but under ten times. The J gene is TRBJ2-5, the V gene TRBV2; maybe TRBD1 (5 bases). V dropped 1 base and J dropped 6 bases, with 9 bases sitting between them. This CDR3 region has 13 residues. Per germline, CDR1 SNHLY and CDR2 FYNNEI. CDR3 protein: CASSEESGQTQYF. The DNA of the CDR3 is TGTGCCAGCAGTGAAGAGTCAGGGCAGACCCAGTACTTC.